What follows is one T cell receptor (beta chain) and its context. The antigen is undetermined. Here immunoSEQ multiplex PCR was the method, and the copy in TCRdb shows in-frame clones only, minus some. The table lists 65,000 to 100,000 clones, around 94% of them singletons. This entry comes from a study of OX40 agonist ivuxolimab in advanced cancers. Study background: Each patient was given ivuxolimab into a vein every 2 weeks, at 0.01 to 10 mg/kg. Study-level points and caveats: Relative to CD4+, CD8+ T cells held more expanded clones on average.

Anyone with autoimmune disease history or systemic immunosuppression was excluded. Blood got drawn at baseline, again on cycle 4 day 1, and then on cycle 7 day 1. The TCR comes from an adult with an advanced solid tumor such as melanoma, head and neck, liver or kidney cancer. The sequencing used CD4+ or CD8+ T cells sorted from blood, collected in a trial of the OX40 agonist ivuxolimab.

The CDR3 DNA is TGTGCCAGCAGCCGGGGGGGCGAGCAGTACTTC. Its translation is CASSRGGEQYF. V gene TRBV7-2 combines with J gene TRBJ2-7; 8 bases match TRBD2. Germline V gives CDR1 SGHTA, CDR2 FQGNSA. The CDR3 contains 11 residues. Trimming removed 5 bases from V and 6 bases from J; junction bases left unmatched: 0.